This T cell receptor beta chain derives from a study of blood T cells in healthy people across ages. Study findings and constraints: No one knew whether donors had CMV, which possibly confounded expanded clonotype changes.

CDR1 is MNHEY and CDR2 is SVGAGI in the germline V gene. Trimming removed 5 bases from V and 4 bases from J, with 14 bases in between. The CDR3 spans 15 residues. Next came a second PCR, run for roughly 7 to 12 cycles, which used a sample-barcoded 5' primer along with a J-beta primer mix. TCRdb independently ran MiXCR on the 5' RACE reads; one entry per CDR3 protein. This sample has 700,000 to 900,000 distinct CDR3 sequences, with approximately 24% found just once. There are a few counts of this clonotype. No antigen is known for it. A further study also used this sample, focusing on T cells of mothers and their children. From that second work: Related and unrelated pairs show similar thymic shaping of TCR recombination output.

Sequencing was performed on blood. The chain recombines TRBV6-5 with TRBJ1-4; TRBD1 might be the D (5 bases). The sequence was collected from a boy aged 5-17 years in good health. CDR3 residues: CASSRAAGNNEKLFF. Here the CDR3 DNA reads TGTGCCAGCAGTCGGGCGGCAGGGAATAATGAAAAACTGTTTTTT.